Following are 2 T cell receptor beta chains from one sample sequenced in a study of blood T cell repertoires in COVID-19. Measured with immunoSEQ multiplex PCR; TCRdb has only the in-frame clones, and not every one. The sample comprises 150,000 to 200,000 clones, roughly 84% of which are singletons, and 3% to 3.5% rests with the top ten. Sequencing was done on a sample of PBMCs or T cells enriched from blood (not recorded which). The receptors were sampled from a woman younger than 45 who had been exposed to COVID-19.

Points on this clone: Compared with germline, one end of the junction differs, possibly owing to a read error. The V and J genes are TRBV19 and TRBJ2-7, with D tentatively TRBD2 (5 bases). The CDR3 runs to 15 residues. Germline-derived CDR1 and CDR2 are LNHDA and SQIVND (reference sequence). The CDR3 DNA reads as TGTGCCAGTAGCATAGGCGGGTATGGAACCTACGAGCAGTACTTC. Translated: CASSIGGYGTYEQYF.

V is TRBV7-7 and J is TRBJ2-5, with 9 nucleotides matching TRBD1. Germline values: CDR1 SSHAT, CDR2 FNYEAQ (reference sequence). The CDR3 loop spans 15 amino acids. Trimming took 5 bases from V and 4 from J; bases not matched to a gene: 8. CDR3 residues: CASSITTGQGETQYF. In DNA form, the CDR3 reads TGTGCCAGCAGCATAACTACGGGACAGGGAGAGACCCAGTACTTC.